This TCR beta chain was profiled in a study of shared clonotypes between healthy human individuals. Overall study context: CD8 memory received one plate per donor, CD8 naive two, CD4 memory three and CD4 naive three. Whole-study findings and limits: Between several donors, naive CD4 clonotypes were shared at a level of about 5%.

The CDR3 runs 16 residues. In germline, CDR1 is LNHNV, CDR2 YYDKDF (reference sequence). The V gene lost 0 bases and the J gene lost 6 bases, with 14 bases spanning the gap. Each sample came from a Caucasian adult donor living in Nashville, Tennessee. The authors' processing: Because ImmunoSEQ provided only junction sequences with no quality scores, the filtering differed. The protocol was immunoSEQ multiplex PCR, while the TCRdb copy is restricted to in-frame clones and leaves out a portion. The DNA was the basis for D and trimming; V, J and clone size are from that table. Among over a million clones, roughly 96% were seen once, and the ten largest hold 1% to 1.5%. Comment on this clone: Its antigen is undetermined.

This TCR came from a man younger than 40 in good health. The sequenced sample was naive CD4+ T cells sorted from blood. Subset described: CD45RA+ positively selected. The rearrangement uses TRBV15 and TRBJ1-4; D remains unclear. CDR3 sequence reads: CATSRDRTRDDEKLFF. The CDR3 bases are TGTGCCACCAGCAGAGATAGGACTCGCGACGATGAAAAACTGTTTTTT. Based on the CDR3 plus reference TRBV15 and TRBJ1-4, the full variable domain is DAMVIQNPRYQVTQFGKPVTLSCSQTLNHNVMYWYQQKSSQAPKLLFHYYDKDFNNEADTPDNFQSRRPNTSFCFLDIRSPGLGDTAMYLCATSRDRTRDDEKLFFGSGTQLSVL.